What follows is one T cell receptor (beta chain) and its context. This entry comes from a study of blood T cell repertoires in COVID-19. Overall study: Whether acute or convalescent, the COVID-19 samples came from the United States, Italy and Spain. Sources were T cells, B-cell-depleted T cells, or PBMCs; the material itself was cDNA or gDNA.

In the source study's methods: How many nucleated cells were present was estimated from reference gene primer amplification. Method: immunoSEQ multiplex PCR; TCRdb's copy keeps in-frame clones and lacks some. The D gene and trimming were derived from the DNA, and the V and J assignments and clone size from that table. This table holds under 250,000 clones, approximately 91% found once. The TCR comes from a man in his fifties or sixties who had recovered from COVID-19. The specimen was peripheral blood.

The CDR3 DNA follows: TGTGCCAGCAGTTTGGGAGGGTCTGGAAACACCATATATTTT. This codes for CASSLGGSGNTIYF. The V call is TRBV6-5, the J call TRBJ1-3; D is undetermined. Germline values: CDR1 MNHEY, CDR2 SVGAGI. The CDR3 extends over 14 amino acids. The V end lost 4 bases, the J end lost 1 base, and 8 bases lay between the germline ends.